This paragraph reports one T cell receptor (beta chain). Which antigen it targets is not known. The sample holds no much larger clone one base away, and base qualities are not on file. Another Seattle source contributed samples from volunteer blood donors who had recovered from COVID-19. Each collaborating institution followed its own protocols to collect whole blood in K2EDTA tubes. For TCRbeta analysis, collaborator samples were shipped as frozen whole blood, as isolated PBMCs, or as DNA extracted from either sample type. TCRbeta CDR3 regions were amplified from genomic DNA by means of the immunoSEQ Assay, a bias-controlled multiplex PCR. From the authors' description of their analysis: Within the assay, amplification of reference gene primers was used to estimate how many nucleated cells each sample contained. To quantify the absolute abundance of each unique TCRbeta CDR3 rearrangement, sequence reads were collapsed and filtered. For each sample, productive Simpson clonality was calculated as the square root of Simpson's diversity index over productive rearrangements. This is the immuneACCESS table as TCRdb keeps it, with only in-frame sequences that have V and J called. A part of the clones is gone; compared with another copy, unresolved V genes explain less than half, and the rest is unexplained. V and J calls and clone size are copied from that table; D and trimming were computed from the DNA. This sample holds over 250,000 clones; about 87% were observed only once. Roughly 4% of the sample belongs to the ten largest clones.

The entry originates in a study of blood T cell repertoires in COVID-19 (dated by TCRdb to the early 2020s). Some background on the complete study: Collaborator samples came from the United States, Italy and Spain and covered acute and convalescent phases of COVID-19. The material from the prospective study consisted of cDNA or gDNA derived from T cells, B-cell-depleted T cells, or PBMCs. The dataset comprised deeply sampled blood TCRbeta repertoires from subjects exposed to, actively infected with, or recovered from COVID-19. The repertoires were released in a freely available public database intended as a resource for research on the immune response to SARS-CoV-2. Samples were obtained from the ongoing ImmuneRACE study (first 160 participants) and from approximately 1,200 subjects provided by 6 global collaborators. A de-identified subject ID, COVID-19 status, age in years and sex were almost always included in the sample metadata. Where HLA class I and class II types were available, the types were taken from metadata supplied by the sample provider, not from assay-based typing. Here is what the overall study found, with its caveats: Clinical and demographic metadata were provided uncurated, with the amount varying by source and participant.

Trimming removed 5 bases from V and 1 base from J, leaving 5 bases between the germline ends. The CDR3 contains 12 residues, cysteine and phenylalanine counted. Of all the DNA, just the CDR3 is kept, 36 bases in frame from base 1. The sequenced sample was peripheral blood. This clonotype originated in a man aged 55 to 69 who had recovered from COVID-19. The V and J genes are TRBV12-3 or TRBV12-4 and TRBJ1-2; no D gene can be assigned with confidence. The nucleotide sequence is given as TGTGCCAGCAGTAACTTTAACTATGGCTACACCTTC. Its translation reads: CASSNFNYGYTF.